Following are 9 T cell receptor beta chains from one sample sequenced in a study of regulatory T cells in long-lasting Graves disease. Time point here: newly diagnosed GD, antithyroid drugs for less than 3 months. PBMC-extracted RNA yielded the TCR library. HTBI primers from iRepertoire and Arm-PCR of CDR3 regions yielded the TCR beta libraries. MiXCR, applied by TCRdb to the multiplex PCR reads, yields one record per CDR3 protein. This table has 400,000 to 500,000 distinct CDR3 sequences, 14% to 15% appearing once. These same records also appear under a second study, on T cells in Graves' hyperthyroidism and ophthalmopathy.

The starting material was peripheral blood mononuclear cells (PBMCs), obtained at new diagnosis, from a patient treated with antithyroid drugs. All receptors come from a woman in her 30s with Graves disease.

At least ten counts were recorded for this clonotype. The chain uses TRBV24-1 and TRBJ2-3; TRBD1 is a possible D gene (5 bases). CDR3 length: 16 residues. Germline CDR1 is KGHDR and CDR2 is SFDVKD. V lost 4 bases and J 4 bases, leaving 17 bases between the germline ends. The CDR3 coding sequence is TGTGCCACCAGTGACCCAGGGATCGTTACTTCAGATACGCAGTATTTT. It yields the protein CATSDPGIVTSDTQYF.

This clonotype has a handful of counts. This chain joins TRBV12-3 or TRBV12-4 and TRBJ1-1; 12 bases align to TRBD1. V was clipped by 10 bases and J by 6 bases; unmatched bases: 9. The CDR3 runs to 14 residues. Here the CDR3 DNA reads TGTGCCAACAGACCGGGACAGGGGGCAGCTGAAGCTTTCTTT. Its protein is CANRPGQGAAEAFF.

This clonotype was detected ten times or more. The rearrangement uses TRBV3-1 and TRBJ2-3; TRBD2 matches at 9 bases. The CDR3 runs to 17 residues. V shed 5 bases, J shed 4 bases, and the junction held 13 bases outside the gene matches. Germline V CDR1 and CDR2: LGHDT, YNNKEL (reference sequence). The CDR3 nucleotides read TGTGCCAGCAGCTCACATATAGCGGGAGTTTCCGCAGATACGCAGTATTTT. It is translated as CASSSHIAGVSADTQYF.

This chain joins TRBV5-4 and TRBJ1-2, with 9 bases that match TRBD1. The V segment lost 5 bases and the J segment 2 bases; nucleotides outside the gene matches: 4. Germline values: CDR1 SGHNT, CDR2 YYREEE (reference sequence). CDR3 length: 14 residues. The CDR3 loop reads CASRTQGANYGYTF. As DNA, the CDR3 is TGTGCCAGCAGAACACAGGGGGCGAACTATGGCTACACCTTC.

The chain is built from TRBV7-9 and TRBJ2-3; D unclear. Germline CDR1 reads SEHNR; CDR2 reads FQNEAQ (reference sequence). Trimming left V 5 bases short and J 0 bases short, with 9 bases between. The CDR3 is made up of 14 amino acids. The CDR3 is CASSTVASTDTQYF. DNA for the CDR3: TGTGCCAGCAGCACGGTTGCTAGCACAGATACGCAGTATTTT.

This clonotype was recorded many times. The chain has TRBV7-2 and TRBJ2-2; no reliable D call. CDR3 size: 14 residues. Trimming shortened V by 2 bases and J by 4 bases, and 8 bases separated the two germline ends. Germline CDR1 SGHTA, CDR2 FQGNSA. CDR3 DNA sequence: TGTGCCAGCAGCTTAACCGTCGGCACCGGGGAGCTGTTTTTT. This sequence encodes CASSLTVGTGELFF.

This clonotype was found a few times. This chain uses TRBV12-3 or TRBV12-4 with TRBJ2-3, with D perhaps TRBD1 or TRBD2 (5 bases each). The CDR3 is 17 residues long. V was cut by 2 bases and J by 2 bases, with 17 bases left in between. The CDR3 nucleotides are TGTGCCAGCAGTTTAAGAGTCGGGGCGGGTCACACAGATACGCAGTATTTT. This codes for CASSLRVGAGHTDTQYF.

V and J are TRBV20-1 and TRBJ2-5, with 7 bases fitting TRBD2. Germline assignment: CDR1 DFQATT and CDR2 SNEGSKA (reference sequence). V lost 1 base and J lost 4; bases outside the gene matches: 3. The CDR3 is 13 residues long. The CDR3 bases are TGCAGTGCTAGAGGGACTAGGGGAGAGACCCAGTACTTC. The encoded protein is CSARGTRGETQYF.

This clonotype was recorded many times. The chain couples TRBV2 to TRBJ1-4; no clear D. The CDR3 is made up of 10 amino acids. CDR1 is SNHLY and CDR2 is FYNNEI in the germline V gene. With 8 bases removed from V and 6 bases from J, the gap between germline ends came to 4 bases. The CDR3 region is CASYDEKLFF. CDR3 in DNA: TGTGCCAGCTATGATGAAAAACTGTTTTTT. The full variable domain, with the rest looked up from reference TRBV2 and TRBJ1-4, is EPEVTQTPSHQVTQMGQEVILRCVPISNHLYFYWYRQILGQKVEFLVSFYNNEISEKSEIFDDQFSVERPDGSNFTLKIRSTKLEDSAMYFCASYDEKLFFGSGTQLSVL.